These T cell receptor beta chains were read from a single sample in a study of CD8 T cells in Susac syndrome. TCRdb re-called the immunoSEQ multiplex PCR reads through MiXCR, storing one row per CDR3 protein. The table lists 150,000 to 200,000 distinct CDR3 sequences, approximately 92% of them singletons. The specimen sequenced was CD4+ T cells from PBMCs. The source of these receptors is a human donor in good health. Both conserved end residues are trimmed from each CDR3. The order of the fields is CDR3 protein, J gene, V gene.

ASGLGTGAVAYEQY | TRBJ2-7 | TRBV5-1
ASSPRRNYGYT | TRBJ1-2 | TRBV7-2
ASREETQGNTEAF | TRBJ1-1 | TRBV5-1
SVEGYRGTGELF | TRBJ2-2 | TRBV29-1
ASSIRGGYEQY | TRBJ2-7 | TRBV19
ASSLGRLANYGYT | TRBJ1-2 | TRBV7-9
ASSEFREDQPQH | TRBJ1-5 | TRBV2
ASSAGLVNEQF | TRBJ2-1 | TRBV11-2
SVGISAYEKLF | TRBJ1-4 | TRBV29-1
ASSQSESEKLF | TRBJ1-4 | TRBV3-1
ASSLRGQGENEQF | TRBJ2-1 | TRBV27
SARDPTRITDTQY | TRBJ2-3 | TRBV20-1
ASSQDVEALYGYT | TRBJ1-2 | TRBV18
ASSQVYNEQF | TRBJ2-1 | TRBV3-1
SARGISGNTIY | TRBJ1-3 | TRBV20-1
ASSLGQSKSTEAF | TRBJ1-1 | TRBV5-1
SGGQNTEAF | TRBJ1-1 | TRBV29-1
ASSWTGGIRTGELF | TRBJ2-2 | TRBV5-4
SFEEGDPYT | TRBJ1-2 | TRBV29-1
SARSVDRETQY | TRBJ2-5 | TRBV20-1
ASSVGGSGNTGELF | TRBJ2-2 | TRBV9
ASSGTSGYT | TRBJ1-2 | TRBV2
ASSSLGGRSTGELF | TRBJ2-2 | TRBV5-1
ASSSGIYTEAF | TRBJ1-1 | TRBV12-3/TRBV12-4
ASSFTGQNEQF | TRBJ2-1 | TRBV7-3
ASSRHSGGQDEQF | TRBJ2-1 | TRBV3-1
ASSQTYRGDYGYT | TRBJ1-2 | TRBV3-1
ASSTHQGVSPLH | TRBJ1-6 | TRBV6-2/TRBV6-3
SVLRLLQETQY | TRBJ2-5 | TRBV29-1
SAKESAEAF | TRBJ1-1 | TRBV29-1
ASSLRTGRSPLH | TRBJ1-6 | TRBV5-6
ASTGQAYNEQF | TRBJ2-1 | TRBV6-1
ASSPEGGALNEQF | TRBJ2-1 | TRBV4-1
ASSDPQGARETQY | TRBJ2-5 | TRBV5-1
ASSLSAKGNQPQH | TRBJ1-5 | TRBV7-8
ASSLWGRGRSNQPQH | TRBJ1-5 | TRBV5-8
ATKQAPGALF | TRBJ2-2 | TRBV15
ASSRLGAGGHNEQF | TRBJ2-1 | TRBV19
ASTKGPKAEAF | TRBJ1-1 | TRBV2
SVLGQGVTGELF | TRBJ2-2 | TRBV29-1
ASTTDRHTGELF | TRBJ2-2 | TRBV7-3
ASSQGSSYQETQY | TRBJ2-5 | TRBV3-1